The clone carrying this T cell receptor (beta chain) was seen a single time. Its antigen is unidentified. PCR was performed using 60 Vbeta and 13 Jbeta primers. Sequencing was performed with immunoSEQ multiplex PCR; in TCRdb, only in-frame clones are kept and a portion is missing. The repertoire holds fewer than 250,000 clones, with about three quarters as singletons. Germline V gene lookup returns CDR1 LNHNV and CDR2 YYDKDF (reference sequence). The V end was cut by 0 bases, the J end by 7 bases, with 15 bases between. The CDR3 runs to 15 residues. The data were taken from a study of cytomegalovirus exposure and HLA in healthy donors. Study-wide results and caveats: The investigators catalogued 150 to 200 TCR beta chains as cytomegalovirus-associated.

The receptor was isolated from a woman aged 40 to 55 in good health and CMV-seronegative. V gene TRBV15 combines with J gene TRBJ1-1; TRBD1 might be the D (5 bases). Input material: PBMCs. Here the CDR3 DNA reads TGTGCCACCAGCAGAGATCTCTCGGACATTGATGAAGCTTTCTTT. This sequence encodes CATSRDLSDIDEAFF.